This T cell receptor (beta chain) appears in the sequencing data of a study of blood T cell repertoires in COVID-19. Study-level background: Samples came from the United States, Italy and Spain, spanning acute and convalescent COVID-19. PBMCs, B-cell-depleted T cells, or T cells were the source of the cDNA or gDNA that made up the material.

In the original processing: From reference gene primer amplification, estimates of nucleated cell counts were derived. Only in-frame clones appear in the TCRdb table, and some are missing; sequencing was by immunoSEQ multiplex PCR. V, J and clone size derive from that table, while D and trimming were established from the DNA sequence. The repertoire includes a few hundred thousand clones, 75% to 90% of them detected once, and around 4.6% sits in the top ten. Germline V gene data show CDR1 as LGHDT and CDR2 as YNNKEL (reference sequence). The length of the CDR3 is 14 residues. V lost 1 base and J 2 bases, leaving 8 bases between the germline ends.

The TCR sequence derives from a middle-aged woman who had recovered from COVID-19. V and J are TRBV3-1 (or the pseudogene TRBV3-2) and TRBJ2-5; unclear D gene. The sample taken for sequencing was peripheral blood. The CDR3 DNA is TGTGCCAGCAGCCAAGGAGCACTGCAAGAGACCCAGTACTTC. Amino acids: CASSQGALQETQYF.